This TCR beta chain was identified in a study of T cell changes during pregnancy in multiple sclerosis. With 5 bases removed from V and 4 bases from J, the gap between germline ends came to 9 bases. The CDR3 consists of 13 residues. Per germline, CDR1 SNHLY and CDR2 FYNNEI. TCRdb's copy holds only in-frame clones and misses some; the assay was immunoSEQ multiplex PCR. The sample shows 85,000 to 90,000 clones, about 93% of them seen only once. Sequenced material: peripheral blood, taken after pregnancy. This chain connects TRBV2 to TRBJ1-5, with a possible D match to TRBD1 (5 bases). This receptor was identified in a female donor in good health, enrolled as a control in a pregnancy study. This chain's CDR3 is CASSQGLNQPQHF. In DNA form, the CDR3 reads TGTGCCAGCAGTCAGGGACTGAATCAGCCCCAGCATTTT.